The 20 T cell receptor beta chains given below trace back to one sample, sequenced in a study of blood T cell repertoires in COVID-19. The repertoire was sequenced with immunoSEQ multiplex PCR; TCRdb's copy has only in-frame clones and lacks some. The sample has 200,000 to 250,000 clones, approximately 91% seen once; the top ten hold 2.5% to 3%. The sample was peripheral blood. These TCRs come from a woman aged 55-70 years with acute or convalescent COVID-19.

The gene calls are TRBV29-1 and TRBJ2-7; 9 bases match TRBD2. The J segment lost 5 bases and the V segment lost 6 bases, leaving 11 bases of the junction unmatched. Germline V gene sequence: CDR1 SQVTM, CDR2 ANQGSEA. CDR3 length: 14 residues. In nucleotides, the CDR3 is TGCAGCGTCCCTACTAGCCTAGCGGGAAACGAGCAGTACTTC. Encoded protein: CSVPTSLAGNEQYF.

This chain connects TRBV10-3 to TRBJ2-7, with 8 bases fitting TRBD1. In germline, CDR1 is ENHRY, CDR2 SYGVKD. The CDR3 totals 14 residues. The ends lost 6 bases at V and 3 bases at J; junction bases unmatched: 7. The CDR3 loop reads CAISSGTGVYEQYF. CDR3 sequence (DNA): TGTGCCATCAGCTCCGGGACAGGAGTCTACGAGCAGTACTTC.

The rearrangement joins TRBV28 to TRBJ1-1, with D possibly TRBD1 on 6 matching bases. V lost 5 bases and J 1 base, leaving 11 bases between the germline ends. Per germline, CDR1 MDHEN and CDR2 SYDVKM. CDR3 length: 14 residues. DNA of the CDR3: TGTGCCAGCAGTCACAGGGCCACGAACACTGAAGCTTTCTTT. It codes for CASSHRATNTEAFF.

This chain joins TRBV19 and TRBJ2-7; D is possibly TRBD2 (6 bases). The CDR3 is 13 residues long. V lost 3 bases and J 3 bases, leaving 9 bases between the germline ends. The V gene's germline CDR1 is LNHDA and CDR2 SQIVND (reference sequence). CDR3 coding DNA: TGTGCCAGTAGTATTACGCGGGGCTACGAGCAGTACTTC. Translation: CASSITRGYEQYF.

The chain employs TRBV19 and TRBJ1-3, with D possibly TRBD1 on 6 matching bases. V was cut by 4 bases and J by 2 bases, with 9 bases left in between. Germline V gene sequence: CDR1 LNHDA, CDR2 SQIVND (reference sequence). The CDR3 is 14 amino acids. The CDR3 region has the DNA TGTGCCAGTAGTACCCGACAGGCTGGAAACACCATATATTTT. Amino acid sequence: CASSTRQAGNTIYF.

V usage is TRBV4-3 and J usage is TRBJ1-4; unclear D gene. The CDR3 length is 14 residues. V was pared by 1 base and J by 7 bases, with 10 bases between. Germline V gene lookup returns CDR1 LGHNA and CDR2 YSLEER. This CDR3 reads CASSQAGLAEKLFF. The CDR3 nucleotides read TGCGCCAGCAGCCAAGCGGGATTGGCTGAAAAACTGTTTTTT.

The gene calls are TRBV7-9 and TRBJ2-3, with 12 bases fitting TRBD2. Germline V lookup: CDR1 SEHNR, CDR2 FQNEAQ (reference sequence). CDR3 length: 16 residues. The V and J ends lost 6 bases and 6 bases, in that order; junction bases with no gene match: 10. The CDR3 loop is CASSPGLAGTSDTQYF. The CDR3 DNA follows: TGTGCCAGCAGTCCGGGACTAGCGGGTACTTCTGATACGCAGTATTTT.

The rearrangement joins TRBV6-1 to TRBJ1-5, with D possibly TRBD1 on 5 matching bases. Germline CDR1 MNHNS, CDR2 SASEGT. V lost 2 bases and J lost 5, with 16 bases in between. The length of the CDR3 is 16 residues. The CDR3 DNA sequence: TGTGCCAGCAGTGAATTCGGGAGGGGCGGCGATCAGCCCCAGCATTTT. It encodes CASSEFGRGGDQPQHF.

For the CDR3, the DNA is TGTGCCAGCAGCTCCCCGGACAGGAACACTGAAGCTTTCTTT. Translation gives CASSSPDRNTEAFF. This sequence joins TRBV5-8 and TRBJ1-1, with D possibly being TRBD1 (6 bases). The CDR3 runs to 14 residues. Trimming removed 3 bases at V and 1 base at J, with 10 bases between. The germline gives CDR1 SGHTS, CDR2 YDEGEE.

The V gene is TRBV7-2, the J gene TRBJ1-5, with TRBD1 as a possible D gene (6 bases). Germline-derived CDR1 and CDR2 are SGHTA and FQGNSA. V was pared by 4 bases and J by 0 bases, with 13 bases between. The CDR3 contains 16 residues. The CDR3 spells CASSSQGQLSNQPQHF. CDR3 in DNA: TGTGCCAGCAGCTCTCAGGGACAACTTAGCAATCAGCCCCAGCATTTT.

The V call is TRBV19, the J call TRBJ2-5; D unclear. The CDR3 has 15 amino acids. From germline, CDR1 is LNHDA and CDR2 SQIVND (reference sequence). Trimming pared 2 bases from V and 1 base from J, leaving 11 bases between. CDR3: CASSISTRIQETQYF. The CDR3 bases are TGTGCCAGTAGTATATCCACACGAATCCAAGAGACCCAGTACTTC. The full variable domain, its missing parts supplied by reference TRBV19 and TRBJ2-5, is DGGITQSPKYLFRKEGQNVTLSCEQNLNHDAMYWYRQDPGQGLRLIYYSQIVNDFQKGDIAEGYSVSREKKESFPLTVTSAQKNPTAFYLCASSISTRIQETQYFGPGTRLLVL.

The chain carries TRBV5-6 and TRBJ1-3; 8 bases map to TRBD1. Germline loops: CDR1 SGHDT, CDR2 YYEEEE. The CDR3 has 17 amino acids. With 1 base clipped from V and 0 bases from J, the junction kept 6 bases outside the gene matches. The CDR3 nucleotides are TGTGCCAGCAGCTTGCTCGGACAGGGAACCTCTGGAAACACCATATATTTT. Translated: CASSLLGQGTSGNTIYF.

This clone was seen a handful of times. V usage is TRBV6-6 and J usage is TRBJ1-2; maybe TRBD1 (5 bases). Between the trimmed V and J ends, which lost 0 bases and 7 bases, there was a span of 12 bases. Germline V gene sequence: CDR1 MNHNY, CDR2 SVGAGI (reference sequence). CDR3 length equals 14 residues. The CDR3: CASSYSGPGFGYTF. The CDR3 bases are TGTGCCAGCAGTTACTCGGGGCCAGGGTTTGGCTACACCTTC.

The rearrangement joins TRBV4-1 to TRBJ2-7; 8 bases are a match to TRBD1. The germline V gene encodes CDR1 MGHRA and CDR2 YSYEKL. The CDR3 extends over 15 amino acids. V was pared by 1 base and J by 2 bases, with 4 bases of the junction left unmatched. DNA for the CDR3: TGCGCCAGCAGCCAAGGGGCACAGGGGGCCTACGAGCAGTACTTC. Protein: CASSQGAQGAYEQYF.

The table lists this clone with a count of one. The CDR3 loop is CASSSKRGRQPQHF. As DNA, the CDR3 is TGTGCCAGCAGCTCAAAAAGGGGGCGGCAGCCCCAGCATTTT. The chain carries TRBV13 and TRBJ1-5, with 7 nucleotides matching TRBD1. The CDR3 totals 14 residues. Germline-derived CDR1 and CDR2 are PRHDT and FYEKMQ (reference sequence). With 4 bases clipped from V and 7 bases from J, the junction kept 7 bases outside the gene matches.

The chain has TRBV7-9 and TRBJ1-1; 7 bases map to TRBD1. The CDR3 contains 16 residues. The V segment lost 2 bases and the J segment 5 bases; nucleotides outside the gene matches: 11. CDR1 is SEHNR and CDR2 is FQNEAQ in the germline V gene (reference sequence). The CDR3 loop reads CASSLRGGAAGTEAFF. As DNA, the CDR3 is TGTGCCAGCAGCTTAAGAGGGGGCGCGGCTGGTACTGAAGCTTTCTTT.

In this sample, this clone turned up a few times. J is TRBJ2-5 and V is TRBV7-2, with D possibly matching TRBD2 (7 bases). This CDR3 has 16 residues. Germline CDR1 reads SGHTA; CDR2 reads FQGNSA. Trimming pared 4 bases from V and 2 bases from J, leaving 17 bases between. The CDR3 sequence is CASSSFEGGGQETQYF. The CDR3 DNA reads TGTGCCAGCAGCTCGTTTGAGGGAGGGGGGCAAGAGACCCAGTACTTC.

The rearrangement uses TRBV28 and TRBJ1-1; D is uncertain. In germline, CDR1 is MDHEN, CDR2 SYDVKM. Trimming pared 5 bases from V and 4 bases from J, leaving 14 bases between. CDR3 length equals 14 residues. The CDR3 sequence is CASSRVRGRTEAFF. The CDR3 nucleotides are TGTGCCAGCAGTCGGGTCAGAGGTCGCACTGAAGCTTTCTTT.

The CDR3 DNA follows: TGTGCCACCAGTGATCGTGAGGGACAGGGCTACAATGAGCAGTTCTTC. This gives the protein CATSDREGQGYNEQFF. V gene TRBV24-1 combines with J gene TRBJ2-1; 9 bases agree with TRBD1. V gave up 3 bases and J gave up 3 bases; unmatched junction bases: 5. Germline CDR1 reads KGHDR; CDR2 reads SFDVKD. This CDR3 has 16 amino acids.

The V call is TRBV6-2 or TRBV6-3, the J call TRBJ2-3; D is ambiguous. V was pared by 2 bases and J by 0 bases, with 6 bases between. The V gene's germline CDR1 is MNHEY and CDR2 SVGEGT. The CDR3 extends over 14 amino acids. DNA for the CDR3: TGTGCCAGCAGTTACCCAGGAAGCACAGATACGCAGTATTTT. It specifies CASSYPGSTDTQYF.